Listed below are T cell receptor beta chains from one sample, sequenced in a study of shared clonotypes between healthy human individuals. Clones were sequenced by immunoSEQ multiplex PCR, and TCRdb holds only the in-frame ones, with some missing. This table holds about 2.5 million clones, 92% found once. The sequenced sample consisted of naive CD4+ T cells from PBMCs. All receptors derive from a man between 18 and 29 years old in good health. Some clones in this sample may be carry-over from other donors' samples. Each CDR3 is given with its conserved first and last residue. A D gene is named only where the DNA matches it firmly. Some rows mark clone size as missing; the rest say once, few, many or name a class of expanded clone.

TRBV5-5,-,-,TRBJ1-1,TGTGCCAGCAGCTCTTTGCGGCAGAACACTGAAGCTTTCTTT,CASSSLRQNTEAFF
TRBV11-2,once,TRBD1,TRBJ2-7,TGTGCCAGCAGCACCCTTAGGGGGCGTCCCTACGAGCAGTACTTC,CASSTLRGRPYEQYF
TRBV30,-,TRBD1,TRBJ1-2,TGTGCCTGGAGTGTACAGGGGCGTTGGAGCTATGGCTACACCTTC,CAWSVQGRWSYGYTF
TRBV5-1,-,-,TRBJ2-3,TGCGCCAGCAGCCGTATTGAGGGACCGATTCCTAGCACAGATACGCAGTATTTT,CASSRIEGPIPSTDTQYF
TRBV9,-,-,TRBJ2-7,TGTGCCAGCAGCGTCCCGGCGAGCTACGAGCAGTACTTC,CASSVPASYEQYF
TRBV28,-,-,TRBJ2-7,TGTGCCAGCAGTTCCCACCCGACAGGCCGGAGCTCCTACGAGCAGTACTTC,CASSSHPTGRSSYEQYF
TRBV6-5,-,-,TRBJ2-7,TGTGCCAGCAGGTACACCGACAGGACCTACGAGCAGTACTTC,CASRYTDRTYEQYF
TRBV9,-,TRBD2,TRBJ2-7,TGTGCCAGCAGCGTAGGCGGGGGGCCTTCCGAGCAGTACTTC,CASSVGGGPSEQYF
TRBV19,-,-,TRBJ2-1,TGTGCCAGTACCTCGCCCGGACGTTCTAGGAACAATGAGCAGTTCTTC,CASTSPGRSRNNEQFF
TRBV4-3,-,-,TRBJ2-7,TGCGCCAGCAGCCAACGGACGGATTCCTACGAGCAGTACTTC,CASSQRTDSYEQYF
TRBV19,-,-,TRBJ2-4,TGTGCCAGTACCCTATCGGGCTCCGGGGGAAACATTCAGTACTTC,CASTLSGSGGNIQYF
TRBV7-9,-,-,TRBJ1-1,TGTGCCAGCAGCTTATTCGGCCACTTGAACACTGAAGCTTTCTTT,CASSLFGHLNTEAFF
TRBV9,-,TRBD2,TRBJ2-2,TGTGCCAGCAGCGGTAGCGGGAGGGATGGCACCGGGGAGCTGTTTTTT,CASSGSGRDGTGELFF
TRBV19,-,-,TRBJ2-1,TGTGCCAGTAGTATGGGCCAGGGTGGCAATGAGCAGTTCTTC,CASSMGQGGNEQFF
TRBV19,few,-,TRBJ1-5,TGTGCCAGTAGTATCGACAGGTTTGACCAGCCCCAGCATTTT,CASSIDRFDQPQHF
TRBV9,-,-,TRBJ2-5,TGTGCCAGCAGCGGGAGTGTAAAAGAGACCCAGTACTTC,CASSGSVKETQYF
TRBV5-6,-,-,TRBJ2-1,TGTGCCAGCAGCTTTCTAGCGAGAACCTACAATGAGCAGTTCTTC,CASSFLARTYNEQFF
TRBV2,-,-,TRBJ1-1,TGTGCCAGCATAGGGGGTTATATAGGGGGCACTGAAGCTTTCTTT,CASIGGYIGGTEAFF